Detailed here is one T cell receptor beta chain. The CDR3 is 13 residues long. Germline V gene lookup returns CDR1 SNHLY and CDR2 FYNNEI. Trimming cost V 7 bases and J 0 bases, with 9 bases left between them. This entry comes from a study of beta chain features in type 1 diabetes. The whole isolated RNA underwent reverse transcription, so sequencing captured expressed TCRB transcripts. Clones were read by immunoSEQ multiplex PCR, and TCRdb kept only the in-frame ones, dropping some. The table includes 200,000 to 250,000 clones, 14% detected once. The TCR comes from a woman aged 35 to 49 in good health. V usage is TRBV2 and J usage is TRBJ1-1, with D unclear. Sequenced material: naive CD4+ T cells from blood. The CDR3 bases are TGTGCCAGCACCCTAGACGTGAACACTGAAGCTTTCTTT. Protein: CASTLDVNTEAFF.